What follows are 5 T cell receptor beta chains derived from one specimen sequenced in a study of blood T cell repertoires in COVID-19. Data came from immunoSEQ multiplex PCR; TCRdb stores just in-frame clones and leaves some out. The table shows fewer than 350,000 clones, with approximately 86% occurring only once. The specimen was peripheral blood. The receptors were gathered from a woman aged 25 to 45 who had recovered from COVID-19.

This chain connects TRBV6-5 to TRBJ1-1; maybe TRBD1 (6 bases). Germline CDR1 MNHEY, CDR2 SVGAGI. CDR3 length equals 14 residues. V was pared by 1 base and J by 7 bases, with 13 bases between. CDR3 amino acids: CASSYYRVGGEAFF. CDR3 sequence (DNA): TGTGCCAGCAGTTACTACAGGGTAGGGGGTGAAGCTTTCTTT.

The chain employs TRBV10-3 and TRBJ2-7; D is unresolved. Trimming shortened V by 3 bases and J by 2 bases, and 5 bases separated the two germline ends. CDR1 and CDR2 from the germline V gene are ENHRY and SYGVKD. CDR3 length equals 12 residues. The CDR3 region has the DNA TGTGCCATCAGTGATTACACCTACGAGCAGTACTTC. Its translation is CAISDYTYEQYF.

This clone was detected a few times. The chain couples TRBV18 to TRBJ1-2, with D unresolved. Trimming left V 2 bases short and J 7 bases short, with 8 bases between. Germline CDR1 is KGHSH and CDR2 is LQKENI. The CDR3 contains 12 residues. The CDR3 DNA reads as TGTGCCAGCTCACCATACGGCGGTGGCTACACCTTC. Translating it yields CASSPYGGGYTF.

V is TRBV6-1 and J is TRBJ2-7, with 10 bases matching TRBD2. Germline CDR1 is MNHNS and CDR2 is SASEGT. The J segment lost 4 bases and the V segment lost 2 bases, leaving 5 bases of the junction unmatched. The length of the CDR3 is 15 residues. The CDR3, as DNA: TGTGCCAGCAGTGAAACCTCTAGCGGGAGATACGAGCAGTACTTC. It codes for CASSETSSGRYEQYF.

The CDR3 loop is CASSVEVAGANVLTF. The CDR3 DNA sequence: TGTGCCAGCAGCGTTGAGGTGGCTGGGGCCAACGTCCTGACTTTC. The chain combines TRBV9 with TRBJ2-6; no clear D gene. Germline V CDR1 and CDR2: SGDLS, YYNGEE. The V and J ends lost 2 bases and 2 bases respectively, with 8 bases between them. This CDR3 has 15 amino acids.